This TCR beta chain stems from a study of T cell repertoires in cytomegalovirus infection. Germline CDR1 and CDR2: DFQATT and SNEGSKA (reference sequence). This CDR3 spans 13 amino acids. The ends were cut back, 3 bases at V and 3 bases at J, with 9 bases in the middle. In TCRdb, the reads were re-called with MiXCR into one record per CDR3 protein. The table shows some 220,000 distinct CDR3 sequences, with around 6.4% occurring only once. In its sample, this clonotype was seen many times. V is TRBV20-1 and J is TRBJ1-5; the D is unclear. This receptor was taken from a human donor in good health (CMV status not recorded). Some clones in this sample may be carry-over from other donors' samples. Input material: PBMCs. CDR3 loop: CSASDRPNQPQHF. The CDR3 nucleotides are TGCAGTGCTAGTGACCGCCCCAATCAGCCCCAGCATTTT.